This paragraph covers one T cell receptor beta chain sequence. The sample holds many counts of this clonotype. Its antigen is unknown. No much larger clone exists at a distance of one base, and base qualities are not known. The germline V gene yields SGHAT for CDR1 and FQNNGV for CDR2. From the cysteine up to the phenylalanine, the CDR3 has a length of 16 residues. This entry keeps only the CDR3 DNA: 48 bases, framed from base 1. Trimming takes 2 bases from V and 0 bases from J, and the germline ends sit 13 bases apart. The data originate from a study of early T cells in non-severe SARS-CoV-2 infection (TCRdb year 2021). In terms of the full investigation: TCR sequencing used bulk RNA from unsorted whole blood, so alpha and beta chains could not be paired. Overall study outcomes, separate from this receptor: VDJdb matching was skewed toward anti-spike CD8 responses and likely underestimated virus-specific expansions by missing private and CD4 specificities.

The library came from 5' RACE. The instrument was a NextSeq 500. In the TCR library protocol, unique molecular identifiers were attached to individual cDNA molecules to correct for PCR bias and sequencing error. TCR alpha and beta chains were both sequenced, and the abundances of alpha and beta sequences in each sample were closely correlated with each other. In the source study's methods: Decombinator V4 was used to annotate TCR sequences for V gene, J gene and CDR3. TCRs were defined as expanded if a significant change between any two time points was detected under a Poisson model with p below 0.0001. Abundances of TCRs were expressed as counts per million after normalisation to the total number of TCRs sequenced in each sample. MAIT TCRs were defined by TRAV1-2 paired with TRAJ12, TRAJ20 or TRAJ33, and iNKT TCRs by TRAV10 paired with TRAJ18. VDJdb, accessed on 1 November 2021, was searched for TCRs annotated for CMV, EBV and SARS-CoV-2, and TCRs annotated for more than one antigen were excluded. TCRdb itself trimmed the public reads at Q25 with fastp, ran MiXCR and retained productive beta chains. Every CDR3 protein is listed once, alongside the most common genes and DNA of its rows. Clone size and V and J calls follow TCRdb, not the original study. For this sample there are about 70,000 distinct CDR3 sequences; roughly 4.8% appear just once. The top ten clones comprise 3% to 4.5% of the sample.

This was a case-control study nested in a cohort of healthcare workers in London, UK, who had nasopharyngeal swab PCR tests and blood samples taken every week. Between 23 and 31 March 2020, the week of the UK lockdown, healthcare workers were enrolled and then followed up weekly for as long as 16 weeks. Source: whole blood, taken at baseline. The TCR was taken from an adult who was a healthcare worker with PCR-confirmed SARS-CoV-2 infection or an uninfected control (not recorded which). The donor label of this sample is uncertain. The rearrangement joined TRBV11-2 to TRBJ1-1; no D gene call is confident. The nucleotides read TGTGCCAGCAGCTTACCCCGACCAACAGTGAACACTGAAGCTTTCTTT. This is translated as CASSLPRPTVNTEAFF.